This is a list of T cell receptor beta chains from one sample in a study of blood T cell repertoires in COVID-19. Profiling relied on immunoSEQ multiplex PCR, and the TCRdb table lists in-frame clones only, not all of them. The sample includes over 300,000 clones, around 90% of them seen just once. The source material was peripheral blood. The source of these receptors is a man between 18 and 29 years old with active or convalescent COVID-19. CDR3s include the opening cysteine and the closing phenylalanine or tryptophan. Fields, in order: D gene, J gene, clone size, V gene, CDR3 DNA, CDR3 protein. A D gene is named only where the DNA matches it firmly. Not all rows give a size; the values are once, few, many and, for expanded clones, a class.

d_call: TRBD1; j_call: TRBJ1-6; clone_size: NA; v_call: TRBV9; cdr3_nt: TGTGCCAGCAGCAACCGGCCGGGACAGGTTAATTCACCCCTCCACTTT; cdr3_aa: CASSNRPGQVNSPLHF
d_call: NA; j_call: TRBJ1-1; clone_size: NA; v_call: TRBV28; cdr3_nt: TGTGCCAGCAGAACTACGACAGACATGAACACTGAAGCTTTCTTT; cdr3_aa: CASRTTTDMNTEAFF
d_call: TRBD2; j_call: TRBJ2-7; clone_size: NA; v_call: TRBV7-2; cdr3_nt: TGTGCCAGCAGCTTGGCTGGACTAGCGGGATCCACCTACGAGCAGTACTTC; cdr3_aa: CASSLAGLAGSTYEQYF
d_call: TRBD2; j_call: TRBJ2-7; clone_size: NA; v_call: TRBV19; cdr3_nt: TGTGCCAGTAGTATGGGACTAGCAGCCTACGAGCAGTACTTC; cdr3_aa: CASSMGLAAYEQYF
d_call: TRBD1; j_call: TRBJ2-7; clone_size: NA; v_call: TRBV9; cdr3_nt: TGTGCCAGCAGCGACTATACCGGGACAGGGGGCGCCGGTTCCTACGAGCAGTACTTC; cdr3_aa: CASSDYTGTGGAGSYEQYF
d_call: NA; j_call: TRBJ1-5; clone_size: NA; v_call: TRBV3-1/TRBV3-2; cdr3_nt: TGTGCCAGCAGCCAGGGTGGGGCGCTTAGCAATCAGCCCCAGCATTTT; cdr3_aa: CASSQGGALSNQPQHF
d_call: TRBD1; j_call: TRBJ2-3; clone_size: NA; v_call: TRBV5-6; cdr3_nt: TGTGCCAGCAGCAAACCAGGTGGGACAGGAGGCACAGATACGCAGTATTTT; cdr3_aa: CASSKPGGTGGTDTQYF
d_call: TRBD1; j_call: TRBJ2-3; clone_size: NA; v_call: TRBV18; cdr3_nt: TGTGCCAGCTCTCGACAGGGGGCTAACACGGATACGCAGTATTTT; cdr3_aa: CASSRQGANTDTQYF
d_call: NA; j_call: TRBJ2-5; clone_size: NA; v_call: TRBV7-2; cdr3_nt: TGTGCCAGCAGCTTAAGCAGGGAAGAGACCCAGTACTTC; cdr3_aa: CASSLSREETQYF
d_call: NA; j_call: TRBJ1-4; clone_size: NA; v_call: TRBV6-5; cdr3_nt: TGTGCCAGCAACCCCGGCGGACGGGGTAATGAAAAACTGTTTTTT; cdr3_aa: CASNPGGRGNEKLFF
d_call: TRBD1; j_call: TRBJ1-5; clone_size: few; v_call: TRBV7-2; cdr3_nt: TGTGCCAGCAGCTCGGGGACAGGAGTATTACAGCCCCAGCATTTT; cdr3_aa: CASSSGTGVLQPQHF
d_call: NA; j_call: TRBJ2-7; clone_size: NA; v_call: TRBV5-1; cdr3_nt: TGCGCCAGCAGCTTGGTGGACTTCTACGAGCAGTACTTC; cdr3_aa: CASSLVDFYEQYF
d_call: TRBD1; j_call: TRBJ1-1; clone_size: NA; v_call: TRBV6-5; cdr3_nt: TGTGCCAGCAGTTCCGGGACAGGGCTTTGGGACACTGAAGCTTTCTTT; cdr3_aa: CASSSGTGLWDTEAFF
d_call: TRBD1; j_call: TRBJ2-7; clone_size: NA; v_call: TRBV12-3/TRBV12-4; cdr3_nt: TGTGCCAGCAGTCCGGGACAGGTCTACGAGCAGTACTTC; cdr3_aa: CASSPGQVYEQYF
d_call: NA; j_call: TRBJ1-2; clone_size: NA; v_call: TRBV7-2; cdr3_nt: TGTGCCAGCAGCTTAGAGGCCAGGACTTATGGCTACACCTTC; cdr3_aa: CASSLEARTYGYTF
d_call: NA; j_call: TRBJ1-5; clone_size: NA; v_call: TRBV4-3; cdr3_nt: TGCGCCAGCAGCCAAAGCTTTCAGGGGTTAAGGCAGCCCCAGCATTTT; cdr3_aa: CASSQSFQGLRQPQHF
d_call: TRBD1; j_call: TRBJ1-1; clone_size: NA; v_call: TRBV19; cdr3_nt: TGTGCCAGTAGTCCCCTCGCGACAGGGCGCTCTGAAGCTTTCTTT; cdr3_aa: CASSPLATGRSEAFF
d_call: NA; j_call: TRBJ2-3; clone_size: NA; v_call: TRBV5-1; cdr3_nt: TGCGCCAGCAGCTTAAGGTCATACAGGGACACTAGCACAGATACGCAGTATTTT; cdr3_aa: CASSLRSYRDTSTDTQYF
d_call: NA; j_call: TRBJ1-6; clone_size: NA; v_call: TRBV30; cdr3_nt: TGTGCCTGGAGAATGAGGGATTATTCACCCCTCCACTTT; cdr3_aa: CAWRMRDYSPLHF
d_call: TRBD1; j_call: TRBJ2-1; clone_size: NA; v_call: TRBV18; cdr3_nt: TGTGCCAGCTCACGACAGGGGTTGGGTTACAATGAGCAGTTCTTC; cdr3_aa: CASSRQGLGYNEQFF
d_call: TRBD2; j_call: TRBJ2-1; clone_size: NA; v_call: TRBV25-1; cdr3_nt: TGTGCCAGCACTCTCCGGGGGGTTAATGAGCAGTTCTTC; cdr3_aa: CASTLRGVNEQFF
d_call: NA; j_call: TRBJ1-1; clone_size: once; v_call: TRBV4-3; cdr3_nt: TGCGCCAGCAGCCAAGATCGGGGATTGCCCACTGAAGCTTTCTTT; cdr3_aa: CASSQDRGLPTEAFF
d_call: NA; j_call: TRBJ1-5; clone_size: NA; v_call: TRBV19; cdr3_nt: TGTGCCAGTAGTATCCCAGGGCGCAATCAGCCCCAGCATTTT; cdr3_aa: CASSIPGRNQPQHF
d_call: NA; j_call: TRBJ1-2; clone_size: NA; v_call: TRBV27; cdr3_nt: TGTGCCAGCAGTACAGGGCTCTATGGCTACACCTTC; cdr3_aa: CASSTGLYGYTF
d_call: NA; j_call: TRBJ1-1; clone_size: NA; v_call: TRBV11-3; cdr3_nt: TGTGCCAGCAGCTTGGGGTCAAGGGGAGGAGTTGGGGGAGAAGGCACTGAAGCTTTCTTT; cdr3_aa: CASSLGSRGGVGGEGTEAFF
d_call: TRBD2; j_call: TRBJ2-7; clone_size: few; v_call: TRBV6-1; cdr3_nt: TGTGCCAGCAGTGAAGGTCCTAGCGGGAACTACGAGCAGTACTTC; cdr3_aa: CASSEGPSGNYEQYF
d_call: NA; j_call: TRBJ2-7; clone_size: NA; v_call: TRBV6-5; cdr3_nt: TGTGCCAGCACAGTGGGCAATCCCTACGAGCAGTACTTC; cdr3_aa: CASTVGNPYEQYF
d_call: NA; j_call: TRBJ1-3; clone_size: NA; v_call: TRBV5-1; cdr3_nt: TGCGCCAGCAGCTTTGAGTCTGGAAACACCATATATTTT; cdr3_aa: CASSFESGNTIYF
d_call: TRBD1; j_call: TRBJ1-2; clone_size: NA; v_call: TRBV5-6; cdr3_nt: TGTGCCAGCAGCTTGGGGGACAGACTCTATGGCTACACCTTC; cdr3_aa: CASSLGDRLYGYTF
d_call: TRBD1; j_call: TRBJ1-4; clone_size: NA; v_call: TRBV27; cdr3_nt: TGTGCCAGTACCACTATTCCGGGACAGGGGATTTTTCTCGGTGAAAAACTGTTTTTT; cdr3_aa: CASTTIPGQGIFLGEKLFF
d_call: TRBD2; j_call: TRBJ2-1; clone_size: NA; v_call: TRBV6-6; cdr3_nt: TGTGCCACCATCGTCGGGGGGGGCTCCTACAATGAGCAGTTCTTC; cdr3_aa: CATIVGGGSYNEQFF
d_call: TRBD1; j_call: TRBJ1-6; clone_size: NA; v_call: TRBV4-3; cdr3_nt: TGCGCCAGCAACCAAGAGGGACAGGGTTCACCCCTCCACTTT; cdr3_aa: CASNQEGQGSPLHF
d_call: NA; j_call: TRBJ2-1; clone_size: NA; v_call: TRBV9; cdr3_nt: TGTGCCAGCAGCGTGCCGCGGTTGGGACTCTCCTCATACAATGAGCAGTTCTTC; cdr3_aa: CASSVPRLGLSSYNEQFF
d_call: TRBD1; j_call: TRBJ2-7; clone_size: once; v_call: TRBV2; cdr3_nt: TGTGCCAGCAGTCCTAGGGACAGGGGTAACGAGCAGTACTTC; cdr3_aa: CASSPRDRGNEQYF